This T cell receptor (beta chain) was captured by sequencing in a study of T cell responses to AZD1222 COVID-19 vaccine. Profiled with immunoSEQ multiplex PCR; TCRdb holds only in-frame clones, not every one. The sample lists approximately 150,000 clones, over 90% occurring once. The CDR3 extends over 14 amino acids. J lost 5 bases, V lost 10 bases, and 11 bases had no gene match. The germline CDR1 and CDR2 sequences are ENHRY and SYGVKD. This TCR was sampled from an adult in good health. The source was peripheral blood, collected on day 0 of MenACWY control vaccination. V usage is TRBV10-3 and J usage is TRBJ1-1; TRBD1 matches at 9 bases. The CDR3 region is CATTGTGLGTEAFF. CDR3 nucleotide sequence: TGTGCCACCACCGGGACAGGGCTAGGTACTGAAGCTTTCTTT.